The 7 T cell receptor beta chains given below trace back to one sample, sequenced in a study of graft-versus-host responses after intestinal transplantation (dated by TCRdb to the early 2020s). Read against the paper, the sample's time point label means: cells obtained before transplantation from donor or recipient. Their specific antigens are unknown. Preparation of the library involved the immunoSEQ multiplex PCR assay. The source is immuneACCESS, and TCRdb retained only in-frame sequences with V and J called. Part of the clones is not carried over; for the studies checked, unresolved V genes explain less than half of this, and the remainder is unexplained. This sample lists around 110,000 clones; 85% to 95% were detected once. Clones ranked in the top ten supply more than 0.9% of the sample. The material was unstimulated CD8+ T cells sorted from spleen or lymph node cells, obtained before transplant. The receptors shown here come from a human donor who was the organ donor for an intestinal transplant.

The chain carries TRBV5-6 and TRBJ2-7, with 13 bases lining up with TRBD2. This CDR3 has 16 residues. The V segment lost 4 bases and the J segment 0 bases; nucleotides outside the gene matches: 4. Germline values: CDR1 SGHDT, CDR2 YYEEEE. The CDR3: CASSPGTSGNSYEQYF. The CDR3 DNA is TGTGCCAGCAGCCCCGGGACTAGCGGGAACTCCTACGAGCAGTACTTC.

This CDR3 is CASSQGVGNEQFF. The CDR3 nucleotides are TGTGCCAGCAGCCAAGGGGTAGGCAATGAGCAGTTCTTC. The V and J genes are TRBV4-2 and TRBJ2-1; D is unresolved. Germline CDR1 and CDR2: LGHNA and YNFKEQ. The CDR3 length is 13 residues. V was clipped by 1 base and J by 6 bases, with 7 bases between them.

The chain recombines TRBV19 with TRBJ1-1; D is ambiguous. Per germline, CDR1 LNHDA and CDR2 SQIVND (reference sequence). The CDR3 covers 12 residues. V lost 4 bases, J lost 0 bases, and 3 bases lay in between. The CDR3 protein is CASSTVNTEAFF. Written as DNA, the CDR3 is TGTGCCAGTAGTACGGTGAACACTGAAGCTTTCTTT.

The chain recombines TRBV28 with TRBJ2-1; D unclear. This CDR3 has 13 amino acids. Germline-derived CDR1 and CDR2 are MDHEN and SYDVKM. Trimming removed 2 bases from V and 4 bases from J, with 6 bases in between. The CDR3 DNA reads TGTGCCAGCAGTTTAGGCCGGTACAATGAGCAGTTCTTC. Translation: CASSLGRYNEQFF.

The V and J genes are TRBV7-8 and TRBJ2-1, with 9 bases lining up with TRBD2. Per the germline V gene, CDR1 is SGHVS and CDR2 is FQNEAQ. This CDR3 contains 15 residues. V lost 1 base, J lost 4 bases, and 2 bases stayed unmatched. Here the CDR3 DNA reads TGTGCCAGCAGCTTAGGCACTAGCGGGTACAATGAGCAGTTCTTC. It is translated as CASSLGTSGYNEQFF.

The genes are TRBV6-5 and TRBJ1-1; D is unclear. The CDR3 extends over 11 amino acids. The V gene's germline CDR1 is MNHEY and CDR2 SVGAGI. V lost 0 bases, J lost 10 bases, and 6 bases lay in between. CDR3 loop: CASSYSNVAFF. The CDR3 coding sequence is TGTGCCAGCAGTTACTCGAACGTAGCTTTCTTT.

This rearrangement joins TRBV15 to TRBJ1-2, with 7 positions matching TRBD1. V dropped 3 bases and J dropped 6; count of bases not matched to a gene: 10. This CDR3 has 15 amino acids. Germline V lookup: CDR1 LNHNV, CDR2 YYDKDF (reference sequence). The CDR3 sequence: CATSRGVQGTDGYTF. CDR3 nucleotide sequence: TGTGCCACCAGCAGGGGAGTACAGGGGACGGATGGCTACACCTTC. Complete variable domain (other parts from reference TRBV15 and TRBJ1-2): DAMVIQNPRYQVTQFGKPVTLSCSQTLNHNVMYWYQQKSSQAPKLLFHYYDKDFNNEADTPDNFQSRRPNTSFCFLDIRSPGLGDTAMYLCATSRGVQGTDGYTFGSGTRLTVV.